This T cell receptor (beta chain) appears in the sequencing data of a study of blood T cell repertoires in COVID-19. The V end was cut by 6 bases, the J end by 3 bases, with 11 bases between. Germline V gene lookup returns CDR1 MNHEY and CDR2 SVGAGI. The CDR3 covers 13 residues. In terms of age and location, participants ranged from roughly 18 to 95 years and lived in roughly 22 US areas. Clinical history reported by participants formed the basis on which cohorts were assigned. Data came from immunoSEQ multiplex PCR; TCRdb stores just in-frame clones and leaves some out. The sample shows roughly 330,000 clones, around 87% of them seen only once.

Sequencing used PBMCs or T cells enriched from blood (not recorded which). This clonotype originated in a woman aged 25 to 39 who had recovered from COVID-19. The chain carries TRBV6-5 and TRBJ1-1; no definite D call. The CDR3 coding sequence is TGTGCCAGCAGACCCACGAGAGACACTGAAGCTTTCTTT. Amino acid sequence: CASRPTRDTEAFF.